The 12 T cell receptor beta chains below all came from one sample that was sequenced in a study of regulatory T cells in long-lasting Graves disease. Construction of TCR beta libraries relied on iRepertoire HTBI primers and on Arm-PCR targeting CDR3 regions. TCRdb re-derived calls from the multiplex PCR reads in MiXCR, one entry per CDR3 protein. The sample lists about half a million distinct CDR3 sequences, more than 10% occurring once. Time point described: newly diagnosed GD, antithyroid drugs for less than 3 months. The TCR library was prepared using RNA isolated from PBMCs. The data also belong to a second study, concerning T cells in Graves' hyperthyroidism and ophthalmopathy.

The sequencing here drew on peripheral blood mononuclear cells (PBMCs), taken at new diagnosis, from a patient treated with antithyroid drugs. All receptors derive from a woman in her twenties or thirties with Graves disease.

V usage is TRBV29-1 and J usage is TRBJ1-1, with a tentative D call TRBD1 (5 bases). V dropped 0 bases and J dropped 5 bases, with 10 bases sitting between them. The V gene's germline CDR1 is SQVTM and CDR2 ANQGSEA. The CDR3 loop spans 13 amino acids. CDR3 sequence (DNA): TGCAGCGTTGAAGATGCTGGGGCTACTGAAGCTTTCTTT. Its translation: CSVEDAGATEAFF. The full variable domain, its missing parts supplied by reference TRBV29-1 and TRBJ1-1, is SAVISQKPSRDICQRGTSLTIQCQVDSQVTMMFWYRQQPGQSLTLIATANQGSEATYESGFVIDKFPISRPNLTFSTLTVSNMSPEDSSIYLCSVEDAGATEAFFGQGTRLTVV.

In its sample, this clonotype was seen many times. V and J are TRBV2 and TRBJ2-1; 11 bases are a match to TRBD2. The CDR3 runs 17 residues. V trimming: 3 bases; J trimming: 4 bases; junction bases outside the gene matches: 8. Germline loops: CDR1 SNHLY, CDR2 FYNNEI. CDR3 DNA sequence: TGTGCCAGCAGTGAGATACCGGGACTAGCGGCTTACAATGAGCAGTTCTTC. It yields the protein CASSEIPGLAAYNEQFF. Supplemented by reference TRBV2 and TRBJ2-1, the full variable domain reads EPEVTQTPSHQVTQMGQEVILRCVPISNHLYFYWYRQILGQKVEFLVSFYNNEISEKSEIFDDQFSVERPDGSNFTLKIRSTKLEDSAMYFCASSEIPGLAAYNEQFFGPGTRLTVL.

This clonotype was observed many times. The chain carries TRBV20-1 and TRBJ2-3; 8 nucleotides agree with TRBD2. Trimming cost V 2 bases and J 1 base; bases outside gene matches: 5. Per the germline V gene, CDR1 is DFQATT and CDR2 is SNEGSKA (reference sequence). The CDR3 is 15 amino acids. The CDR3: CSARNGREGTDTQYF. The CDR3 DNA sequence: TGCAGTGCTAGAAACGGGAGGGAGGGCACAGATACGCAGTATTTT.

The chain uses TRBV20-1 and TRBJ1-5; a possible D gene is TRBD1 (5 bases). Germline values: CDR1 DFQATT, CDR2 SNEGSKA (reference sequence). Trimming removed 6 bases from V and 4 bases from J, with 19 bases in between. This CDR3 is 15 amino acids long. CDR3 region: CSALTSGLRNQPQHF. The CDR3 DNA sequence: TGCAGTGCGCTGACCTCGGGACTGAGAAATCAGCCCCAGCATTTT.

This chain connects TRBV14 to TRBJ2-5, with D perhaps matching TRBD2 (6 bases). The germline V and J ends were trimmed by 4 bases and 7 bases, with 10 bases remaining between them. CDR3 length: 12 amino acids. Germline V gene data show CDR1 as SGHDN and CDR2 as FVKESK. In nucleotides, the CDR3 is TGTGCCAGCAGCCTTAGCGGCCTGACCCAGTACTTC. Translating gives CASSLSGLTQYF.

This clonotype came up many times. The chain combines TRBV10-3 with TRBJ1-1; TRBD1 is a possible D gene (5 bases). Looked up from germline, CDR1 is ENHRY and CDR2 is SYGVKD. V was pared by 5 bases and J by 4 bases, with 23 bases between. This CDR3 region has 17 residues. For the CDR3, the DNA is TGTGCCATCAGTAAACTGGGTATTCGAGCGGGGGGCACTGAAGCTTTCTTT. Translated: CAISKLGIRAGGTEAFF.

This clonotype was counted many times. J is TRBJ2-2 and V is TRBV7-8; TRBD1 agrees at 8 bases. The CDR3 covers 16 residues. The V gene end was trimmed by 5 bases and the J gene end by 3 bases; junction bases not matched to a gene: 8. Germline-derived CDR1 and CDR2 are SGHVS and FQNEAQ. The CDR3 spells CASSPYGTGDTGELFF. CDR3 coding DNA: TGTGCCAGCAGCCCGTACGGGACAGGAGACACCGGGGAGCTGTTTTTT. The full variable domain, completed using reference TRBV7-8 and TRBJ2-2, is GAGVSQSPRYKVAKRGQDVALRCDPISGHVSLFWYQQALGQGPEFLTYFQNEAQLDKSGLPSDRFFAERPEGSVSTLKIQRTQQEDSAVYLCASSPYGTGDTGELFFGEGSRLTVL.

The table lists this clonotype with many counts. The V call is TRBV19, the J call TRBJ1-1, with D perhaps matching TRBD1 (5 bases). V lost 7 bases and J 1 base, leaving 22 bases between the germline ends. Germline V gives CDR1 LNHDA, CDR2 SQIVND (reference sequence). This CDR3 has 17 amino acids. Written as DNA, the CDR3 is TGTGCCAGTACCGAACTGGGACTCCGGCGTGGGAACACTGAAGCTTTCTTT. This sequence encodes CASTELGLRRGNTEAFF.

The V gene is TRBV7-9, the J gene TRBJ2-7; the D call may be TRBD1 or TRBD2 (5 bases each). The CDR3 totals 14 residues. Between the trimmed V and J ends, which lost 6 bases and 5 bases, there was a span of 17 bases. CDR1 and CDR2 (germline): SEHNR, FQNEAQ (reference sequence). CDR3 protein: CASSRERGLNEQYF. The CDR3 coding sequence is TGTGCCAGCAGTCGGGAAAGGGGTCTTAACGAGCAGTACTTC.

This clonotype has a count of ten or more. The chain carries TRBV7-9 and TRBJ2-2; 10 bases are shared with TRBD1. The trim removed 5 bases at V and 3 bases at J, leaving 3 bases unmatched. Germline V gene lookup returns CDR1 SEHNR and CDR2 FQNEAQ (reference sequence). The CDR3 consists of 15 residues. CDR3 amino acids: CASSIDRGHTGELFF. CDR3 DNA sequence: TGTGCCAGCAGCATCGACAGGGGGCACACCGGGGAGCTGTTTTTT. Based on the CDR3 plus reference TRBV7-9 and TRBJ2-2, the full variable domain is DTGVSQNPRHKITKRGQNVTFRCDPISEHNRLYWYRQTLGQGPEFLTYFQNEAQLEKSRLLSDRFSAERPKGSFSTLEIQRTEQGDSAMYLCASSIDRGHTGELFFGEGSRLTVL.

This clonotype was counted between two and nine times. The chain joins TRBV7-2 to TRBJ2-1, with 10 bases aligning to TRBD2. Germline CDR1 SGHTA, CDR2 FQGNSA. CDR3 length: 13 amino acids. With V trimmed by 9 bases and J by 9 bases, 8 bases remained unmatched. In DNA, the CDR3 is TGTGCCAGTCGGGTAGCGGGAGGTTCTGAGCAGTTCTTC. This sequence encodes CASRVAGGSEQFF.

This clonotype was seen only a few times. CDR3 in DNA: TGCGCCAGCAGCTTCATAGGGGGCCAAGAGACCCAGTACTTC. Residues: CASSFIGGQETQYF. The chain has TRBV5-1 and TRBJ2-1; possibly TRBD1 for D (6 bases). The J call may be wrong; the DNA end is better matched by TRBJ2-5. The CDR3 totals 14 residues. CDR1 is SGHRS, CDR2 YFSETQ, per germline.